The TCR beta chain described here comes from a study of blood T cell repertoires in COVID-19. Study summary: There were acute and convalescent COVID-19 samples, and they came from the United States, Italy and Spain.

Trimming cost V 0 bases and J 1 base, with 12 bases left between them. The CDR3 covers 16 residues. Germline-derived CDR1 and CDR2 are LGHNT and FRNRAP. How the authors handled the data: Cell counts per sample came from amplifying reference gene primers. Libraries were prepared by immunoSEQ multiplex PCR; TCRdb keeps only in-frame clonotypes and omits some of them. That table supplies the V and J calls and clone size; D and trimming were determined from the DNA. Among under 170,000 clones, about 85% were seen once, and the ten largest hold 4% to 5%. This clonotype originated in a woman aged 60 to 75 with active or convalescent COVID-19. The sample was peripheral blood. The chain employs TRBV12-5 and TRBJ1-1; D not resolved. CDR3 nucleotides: TGTGCTAGTGGTTTGGTCGATGCGTGGAGGAACACTGAAGCTTTCTTT. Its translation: CASGLVDAWRNTEAFF.